The rows below give T cell receptor beta chains drawn from one sample of a study of cytomegalovirus exposure and HLA in healthy donors. Repertoires were generated with immunoSEQ multiplex PCR, while TCRdb's copy carries only in-frame clones and drops some. The repertoire has about 110,000 clones, approximately 72% of them found once; the top ten carry 2% to 2.5%. Sequenced sample: PBMCs. These receptors originate from a man between 25 and 39 years old in good health and CMV-seronegative. Both conserved end residues are trimmed from each CDR3. D genes are given only for firm matches. The size of a clone is reported for some rows only, either as once, few or many, or as a class for expanded clones.

d_call: TRBD2; clone_size: -; v_call: TRBV13; cdr3_aa: ASSLVAGDFNEQF
d_call: -; clone_size: -; v_call: TRBV2; cdr3_aa: ASRRSSSTDTQY
d_call: -; clone_size: few; v_call: TRBV7-6; cdr3_aa: ASSLSVGDTQY
d_call: TRBD1; clone_size: -; v_call: TRBV27; cdr3_aa: ASSPRPDRGRRKKNTEAF
d_call: -; clone_size: -; v_call: TRBV15; cdr3_aa: ATSVPWEGGYT
d_call: TRBD2; clone_size: -; v_call: TRBV4-1; cdr3_aa: ASSREWTSGGPKETQY
d_call: TRBD2; clone_size: -; v_call: TRBV5-1; cdr3_aa: ASRGGMEGYEQY
d_call: TRBD1; clone_size: -; v_call: TRBV23-1; cdr3_aa: ASRALRDRGQPNNEQF
d_call: -; clone_size: -; v_call: TRBV30; cdr3_aa: ASAQGRGYT
d_call: TRBD1; clone_size: -; v_call: TRBV4-1; cdr3_aa: ASSPSLGQGSSGLSYEQY
d_call: TRBD2; clone_size: -; v_call: TRBV4-3; cdr3_aa: ASSQEAGASGAEEQY
d_call: TRBD1; clone_size: once; v_call: TRBV6-6; cdr3_aa: ASSPGQGPETQY
d_call: -; clone_size: -; v_call: TRBV7-2; cdr3_aa: ASSLGGRDSPLH
d_call: -; clone_size: once; v_call: TRBV27; cdr3_aa: ASSFTSSYNEQF
d_call: -; clone_size: few; v_call: TRBV5-1; cdr3_aa: ASSLVDSIYEQY
d_call: TRBD2; clone_size: -; v_call: TRBV6-1; cdr3_aa: ASTPMGGNLREQY
d_call: -; clone_size: -; v_call: TRBV29-1; cdr3_aa: SVAISGANVLT
d_call: -; clone_size: -; v_call: TRBV4-2; cdr3_aa: ASSQELSALYEQY
d_call: TRBD2; clone_size: -; v_call: TRBV5-1; cdr3_aa: ASSLGTSGRAGTDTQY
d_call: -; clone_size: -; v_call: TRBV27; cdr3_aa: ASSPQAISPLH
d_call: -; clone_size: -; v_call: TRBV7-9; cdr3_aa: ASSPGRVENTGELF
d_call: -; clone_size: -; v_call: TRBV2; cdr3_aa: ASSYRDYEQY
d_call: -; clone_size: once; v_call: TRBV2; cdr3_aa: ASSGQANTGELF
d_call: TRBD2; clone_size: few; v_call: TRBV6-1; cdr3_aa: ASTILAGVYNEQF
d_call: TRBD1; clone_size: -; v_call: TRBV5-4; cdr3_aa: ASSWGTGSTDTQY
d_call: -; clone_size: -; v_call: TRBV29-1; cdr3_aa: SVEEQSNIQY
d_call: -; clone_size: -; v_call: TRBV29-1; cdr3_aa: SVDEGSEQY
d_call: TRBD2; clone_size: -; v_call: TRBV7-2; cdr3_aa: ASSKRGPYNEQF
d_call: -; clone_size: few; v_call: TRBV28; cdr3_aa: ASQFFGRQNYGYT
d_call: -; clone_size: few; v_call: TRBV19; cdr3_aa: ASSIGLTGELF
d_call: -; clone_size: -; v_call: TRBV4-3; cdr3_aa: ASSPQTGNANYGYT
d_call: -; clone_size: -; v_call: TRBV5-1; cdr3_aa: ASSPERTNYGYT
d_call: TRBD1; clone_size: -; v_call: TRBV19; cdr3_aa: ASSIAGTGIHNEQF
d_call: TRBD2; clone_size: -; v_call: TRBV5-1; cdr3_aa: ASSLSGGAFETQY
d_call: -; clone_size: -; v_call: TRBV5-8; cdr3_aa: ASSLETASGYGYT
d_call: TRBD1; clone_size: -; v_call: TRBV7-6; cdr3_aa: ASSARTGEETQY
d_call: -; clone_size: once; v_call: TRBV9; cdr3_aa: ASSGYGTLNTEAF
d_call: -; clone_size: -; v_call: TRBV12-5; cdr3_aa: ASGDSDRSYEQY
d_call: -; clone_size: -; v_call: TRBV29-1; cdr3_aa: SVEAGEQTYEQY
d_call: TRBD2; clone_size: -; v_call: TRBV4-1; cdr3_aa: ASSQNGGGETQY
d_call: TRBD1; clone_size: -; v_call: TRBV7-9; cdr3_aa: ASSLGYGTDSPLH
d_call: -; clone_size: -; v_call: TRBV30; cdr3_aa: AWTRSTDTQY
d_call: TRBD2; clone_size: -; v_call: TRBV7-2; cdr3_aa: ASSSRDYSYEQY
d_call: TRBD1; clone_size: -; v_call: TRBV6-5; cdr3_aa: ASSYSVRGVYGYT
d_call: -; clone_size: -; v_call: TRBV27; cdr3_aa: ASSYPPGRGLF
d_call: -; clone_size: -; v_call: TRBV6-5; cdr3_aa: ASSYRGTNEKLF
d_call: TRBD1; clone_size: -; v_call: TRBV2; cdr3_aa: ARDRQGEYTEAF
d_call: TRBD2; clone_size: once; v_call: TRBV7-2; cdr3_aa: ASSPSGTNPYEQY